This note documents a single T cell receptor (beta chain) sequence. As yet, its antigen is unknown. The data were obtained in a study of cytomegalovirus exposure and HLA in healthy donors. Study-wide background: Inside one of the first data releases sat 80 million to 95 million unique TCRs taken from HLA-typed donors. Study-level findings and limits: Later analysis demonstrated an association between a missense DCLRE1C variant and TCR beta V- and J-gene trimming.

PCR involved 60 Vbeta and 13 Jbeta primers. The data were produced by immunoSEQ multiplex PCR, yet TCRdb's version contains in-frame clones alone and is incomplete. In the table there are 70,000 to 80,000 clones, roughly four fifths of which are singletons. Germline V gene data show CDR1 as SGHTA and CDR2 as FQGNSA. V shed 0 bases and J shed 5 bases, with 14 bases lying between them. This CDR3 region has 16 residues. The rearrangement links TRBV7-2 to TRBJ2-1, with D perhaps TRBD2 (5 bases). Sequenced input: PBMCs. This TCR derives from a man between 18 and 29 years old in good health and CMV-seronegative. CDR3 bases: TGTGCCAGCAGCTTAGCCTGGCTAGCAGGTAACAATGAGCAGTTCTTC. Its protein is CASSLAWLAGNNEQFF.